The 2 T cell receptor beta chains in this list originate from one sample, sequenced in a study of PD-1 and CTLA-4 blockade in melanoma. Clones were sequenced by immunoSEQ multiplex PCR, and TCRdb holds only the in-frame ones, with some missing. Of 20,000 to 25,000 clones in the sample, 88% are singletons; the top ten hold approximately 8%. Sequencing used CD8+ T cells from peripheral blood, obtained before anti-PD-1 treatment. These TCRs come from a human donor with melanoma.

V usage is TRBV7-9 and J usage is TRBJ1-2, with D tentatively TRBD1 (5 bases). This CDR3 comprises 12 residues. The V end lost 1 base, the J end lost 8 bases, and 8 bases lay between the germline ends. Per the germline V gene, CDR1 is SEHNR and CDR2 is FQNEAQ (reference sequence). The CDR3: CASSLDGDGYTF. As DNA, the CDR3 is TGTGCCAGCAGCTTAGATGGGGACGGCTACACCTTC.

The chain joins TRBV19 to TRBJ2-5; 9 bases are shared with TRBD2. This CDR3 spans 16 amino acids. The germline V gene has CDR1 LNHDA and CDR2 SQIVND (reference sequence). J was trimmed by 4 bases and V by 5 bases; bases with no gene match: 11. The CDR3: CASSSSSGVLLETQYF. CDR3 nucleotides: TGTGCCAGTAGTTCATCTAGCGGGGTTCTGCTAGAGACCCAGTACTTC.